This TCR beta chain comes out of a study of shared clonotypes between healthy human individuals. General study findings and limits: Sample collection involved blood only; tissue repertoires are likely different.

Replicate PCRs from sorted subsets contained roughly 190 ng DNA, which is 29,000 or so T cell genomes. Profiled with immunoSEQ multiplex PCR; TCRdb holds only in-frame clones, not every one. The repertoire holds around 1.6 million clones, with around 98% as singletons. CDR3 length: 14 residues. Germline CDR1 reads SGHTA; CDR2 reads FQGNSA. V gave up 1 base and J gave up 4 bases; unmatched junction bases: 1. A remark on this clone: As yet, its antigen is unknown. The sample carries other DNA sequences with the same CDR3.

Material for sequencing was naive CD4+ T cells sorted from blood. This sample's subset: CD45RA+ positively selected. This TCR came from a man under 40 in good health. This chain connects TRBV7-2 to TRBJ2-7, with 10 nucleotides matching TRBD1. CDR3 residues: CASSLGDRGYEQYF. The DNA of the CDR3 is TGTGCCAGCAGCTTAGGGGACAGGGGTTACGAGCAGTACTTC.